One sample yielded the 30 T cell receptor beta chains listed below, sequenced in a study of beta chain features in type 1 diabetes. Expressed TCRB transcripts were sequenced because the isolated RNA had all been reverse transcribed beforehand. Sequencing used immunoSEQ multiplex PCR; TCRdb keeps in-frame clones, though not all of them. This sample has under 450,000 clones, with about 15% found just once. Source material: naive CD4+ T cells from blood. These receptors were obtained from a man aged 25 to 40 in good health.

This clone appeared a few times. The CDR3 is CAWSAGVTSGTIGGSYNEQFF. In DNA form, the CDR3 reads TGTGCCTGGAGTGCTGGGGTAACTAGCGGGACCATCGGGGGCTCCTACAATGAGCAGTTCTTC. J is TRBJ2-1 and V is TRBV30, with 10 bases fitting TRBD2. Germline V gives CDR1 GTSNPN, CDR2 SVGIG (reference sequence). Trimming at V came to 1 base and at J to 0 bases, leaving 18 bases not matched to a gene. This CDR3 contains 21 residues. Looking up the rest from reference TRBV30 and TRBJ2-1 gives the full variable domain: SQTIHQWPATLVQPVGSPLSLECTVEGTSNPNLYWYRQAAGRGLQLLFYSVGIGQISSEVPQNLSASRPQDRQFILSSKKLLLSDSGFYLCAWSAGVTSGTIGGSYNEQFFGPGTRLTVL.

This clone was counted between two and nine times. The rearrangement links TRBV11-2 to TRBJ2-1, with 8 bases lining up with TRBD1. The CDR3 totals 15 residues. J gave up 1 base and V 4 bases, and 3 bases lay outside the gene matches. The germline gives CDR1 SGHAT, CDR2 FQNNGV. DNA for the CDR3: TGTGCCAGCAGCTCTACAGGGGGGTCCTACAATGAGCAGTTCTTC. This sequence encodes CASSSTGGSYNEQFF.

The chain is built from TRBV28 and TRBJ2-2; no definite D call. CDR1 and CDR2 (germline): MDHEN, SYDVKM. The V end lost 4 bases, the J end lost 6 bases, and 9 bases lay between the germline ends. The CDR3 is 13 amino acids. The CDR3 reads CASSSQVPGELFF. DNA for the CDR3: TGTGCCAGCAGTTCTCAGGTGCCCGGGGAGCTGTTTTTT.

The V and J genes are TRBV18 and TRBJ2-3; the D is unclear. Germline values: CDR1 KGHSH, CDR2 LQKENI. The V end lost 4 bases, the J end lost 5 bases, and 7 bases lay between the germline ends. The CDR3 runs to 12 residues. CDR3 protein: CASSLWQDTQYF. Written as DNA, the CDR3 is TGTGCCAGCTCACTATGGCAAGATACGCAGTATTTT. The full variable domain, its missing parts supplied by reference TRBV18 and TRBJ2-3, is NAGVMQNPRHLVRRRGQEARLRCSPMKGHSHVYWYRQLPEEGLKFMVYLQKENIIDESGMPKERFSAEFPKEGPSILRIQQVVRGDSAAYFCASSLWQDTQYFGPGTRLTVL.

This clone was seen more than once but under ten times. The chain recombines TRBV30 with TRBJ1-2; D is unclear. The germline V gene has CDR1 GTSNPN and CDR2 SVGIG (reference sequence). The V end lost 0 bases, the J end lost 1 base, and 18 bases lay between the germline ends. The CDR3 is 17 residues long. The CDR3 nucleotides are TGTGCCTGGAGTGTACGTAGACTCGGAGGAGATAACTATGGCTACACCTTC. Encoded protein: CAWSVRRLGGDNYGYTF.

Only a few counts were recorded for this clone. V usage is TRBV4-3 and J usage is TRBJ1-1, with D perhaps TRBD1 (5 bases). The CDR3 is made up of 14 amino acids. V dropped 1 base and J dropped 7 bases, with 13 bases sitting between them. The germline V gene has CDR1 LGHNA and CDR2 YSLEER. CDR3 bases: TGCGCCAGCAGCCAAGTGGCCAGGGCCAGTGAAGCTTTCTTT. Amino acids: CASSQVARASEAFF.

This clone has just a few counts. The chain links TRBV7-9 to TRBJ2-1, with 11 bases lining up with TRBD2. V dropped 3 bases and J dropped 1; count of bases not matched to a gene: 5. The CDR3 loop spans 17 amino acids. In germline, CDR1 is SEHNR, CDR2 FQNEAQ (reference sequence). The CDR3, as DNA: TGTGCCAGCAGCTTCACCGGGACTAGCGGTTCCTACAATGAGCAGTTCTTC. Protein product: CASSFTGTSGSYNEQFF.

The chain carries TRBV2 and TRBJ2-1, with D possibly being TRBD2 (5 bases). CDR3 length equals 13 residues. V gave up 7 bases and J gave up 0 bases, with 7 bases separating them. The V gene's germline CDR1 is SNHLY and CDR2 FYNNEI. The CDR3 loop is CASIASSYNEQFF. CDR3 nucleotide sequence: TGTGCCAGCATAGCGAGCTCCTACAATGAGCAGTTCTTC.

This clone was recorded a few times. The chain recombines TRBV13 with TRBJ2-3; maybe TRBD2 (6 bases). Trimming took 3 bases from V and 4 from J, leaving 11 bases between them. There are 14 residues in the CDR3. CDR1 is PRHDT and CDR2 is FYEKMQ in the germline V gene (reference sequence). The CDR3 coding sequence is TGTGCCAGCAGCTTGGAGGGTCTCGCAGATACGCAGTATTTT. Residues: CASSLEGLADTQYF. The complete variable domain, with remaining parts taken from reference TRBV13 and TRBJ2-3, reads AAGVIQSPRHLIKEKRETATLKCYPIPRHDTVYWYQQGPGQDPQFLISFYEKMQSDKGSIPDRFSAQQFSDYHSELNMSSLELGDSALYFCASSLEGLADTQYFGPGTRLTVL.

This clone appeared many times. The chain combines TRBV19 with TRBJ2-1; D is undetermined. Germline CDR1 and CDR2: LNHDA and SQIVND (reference sequence). The germline V and J ends were trimmed by 5 bases and 6 bases, with 8 bases remaining between them. This CDR3 contains 12 residues. This CDR3 is CASSYVPNEQFF. The CDR3 DNA follows: TGTGCCAGTAGTTATGTACCCAATGAGCAGTTCTTC.

The V gene is TRBV9, the J gene TRBJ2-3; 10 positions match TRBD2. In germline, CDR1 is SGDLS, CDR2 YYNGEE. CDR3 size: 19 residues. The junction had 20 bases not matched to a gene; V was cut back by 4 bases and J by 6 bases. This CDR3 reads CASSTRAGVPGLALDTQYF. In nucleotides, the CDR3 is TGTGCCAGCAGCACACGTGCGGGGGTACCGGGACTAGCGTTGGATACGCAGTATTTT. Variable domain in full (rest from reference TRBV9 and TRBJ2-3): DSGVTQTPKHLITATGQRVTLRCSPRSGDLSVYWYQQSLDQGLQFLIQYYNGEERAKGNILERFSAQQFPDLHSELNLSSLELGDSALYFCASSTRAGVPGLALDTQYFGPGTRLTVL.

The rearrangement links TRBV9 to TRBJ1-1; 11 bases fit TRBD1. With 0 bases clipped from V and 3 bases from J, the junction kept 4 bases outside the gene matches. Germline lookup yields CDR1 SGDLS and CDR2 YYNGEE. The CDR3 is 16 residues long. The DNA for the CDR3 is TGTGCCAGCAGCGTAGGGACAGGGGGCGTTTACACTGAAGCTTTCTTT. Its protein is CASSVGTGGVYTEAFF.

This clone was detected only a few times. The J gene is TRBJ2-7, the V gene TRBV13, with TRBD1 as a possible D gene (6 bases). Germline values: CDR1 PRHDT, CDR2 FYEKMQ (reference sequence). The CDR3 contains 13 residues. Trimming shortened V by 5 bases and J by 2 bases, and 10 bases separated the two germline ends. The CDR3 region is CASSTRQAYEQYV. In nucleotides, the CDR3 is TGTGCCAGCAGCACCCGACAGGCCTACGAGCAGTACGTC.

This clone was found many times. CDR3 bases: TGTGCCTGGGGTAGCTCTGGGGCCAACGTCCTGACTTTC. Translating it yields CAWGSSGANVLTF. This chain connects TRBV30 to TRBJ2-6; D not resolved. The CDR3 is 13 residues long. The V end was cut by 5 bases, the J end by 0 bases, with 5 bases between. The germline V gene encodes CDR1 GTSNPN and CDR2 SVGIG (reference sequence).

The V call is TRBV2, the J call TRBJ2-5; D is perhaps TRBD2 (6 bases). CDR1 and CDR2 from the germline V gene are SNHLY and FYNNEI. Trimming stripped 6 bases from V and 4 bases from J, with 12 bases between. This CDR3 is built from 13 residues. This chain's CDR3 is CASRPGVVETQYF. The CDR3 nucleotides read TGTGCCAGCAGGCCGGGGGTAGTAGAGACCCAGTACTTC.

This rearrangement joins TRBV6-1 to TRBJ2-5; D gene unclear. The CDR3 runs to 12 residues. Trimming took 0 bases from V and 5 from J, leaving 4 bases between them. CDR1 and CDR2 (germline): MNHNS, SASEGT. In DNA, the CDR3 is TGTGCCAGCAGTGAAGCAATGGAGACCCAGTACTTC. Protein: CASSEAMETQYF.

The rearrangement joins TRBV29-1 to TRBJ2-1, with 8 bases matching TRBD1. The V gene end was trimmed by 5 bases and the J gene end by 6 bases; junction bases not matched to a gene: 3. CDR3 size: 12 residues. The germline V gene has CDR1 SQVTM and CDR2 ANQGSEA. CDR3 in amino acids: CSVIQGGNEQFF. The DNA for the CDR3 is TGCAGCGTTATACAGGGGGGCAATGAGCAGTTCTTC.

This chain joins TRBV11-2 and TRBJ2-2; D gene ambiguous. Trimming took 3 bases from V and 4 from J, leaving 3 bases between them. CDR3 length: 12 amino acids. The germline gives CDR1 SGHAT, CDR2 FQNNGV. CDR3 loop: CASSFSTGELFF. In DNA, the CDR3 is TGTGCCAGCAGCTTTAGCACCGGGGAGCTGTTTTTT.

This clone has a single count. This rearrangement joins TRBV7-6 to TRBJ1-1; D is unresolved. Germline CDR1 reads SGHVS; CDR2 reads FNYEAQ. The V end was cut by 5 bases, the J end by 0 bases, with 7 bases between. The CDR3 is 13 residues long. The chain's CDR3 is CASSLHMNTEAFF. CDR3 DNA: TGTGCCAGCAGCCTACACATGAACACTGAAGCTTTCTTT.

This clone was detected only a few times. The CDR3 region is CASGKAGNSGELFF. CDR3 DNA sequence: TGTGCCAGCGGAAAAGCGGGGAATAGCGGGGAGCTGTTTTTT. The chain has TRBV2 and TRBJ2-2; 7 bases are a match to TRBD2. This CDR3 region has 14 residues. CDR1 and CDR2 (germline): SNHLY, FYNNEI. The V and J ends lost 8 bases and 7 bases, in that order; junction bases with no gene match: 10.

As concerns this clone: This sample includes further DNA sequences coding for the same CDR3. The chain recombines TRBV30 with TRBJ2-2, with TRBD2 identical over 7 bases. The V segment lost 2 bases and the J segment 4 bases; nucleotides outside the gene matches: 7. The CDR3 covers 15 residues. Germline V gene data show CDR1 as GTSNPN and CDR2 as SVGIG (reference sequence). The CDR3 DNA follows: TGTGCCTGGAGTAGGGCGGGAGTTGGCACCGGGGAGCTGTTTTTT. It translates to CAWSRAGVGTGELFF.

The chain employs TRBV18 and TRBJ2-7, with D hard to call. Looked up from germline, CDR1 is KGHSH and CDR2 is LQKENI. The CDR3 runs to 13 residues. Trimming stripped 4 bases from V and 3 bases from J, with 10 bases between. The CDR3 protein is CASSLGPIYEQYF. Written as DNA, the CDR3 is TGTGCCAGCTCACTCGGACCGATCTACGAGCAGTACTTC.

The V and J genes are TRBV6-1 and TRBJ2-7; TRBD1 is a possible D gene (6 bases). Trimming shortened V by 1 base and J by 3 bases, and 13 bases separated the two germline ends. Germline V gene sequence: CDR1 MNHNS, CDR2 SASEGT. CDR3 length equals 15 residues. Written as DNA, the CDR3 is TGTGCCAGCAGTGAAGGCCCCGGGACAAACTACGAGCAGTACGTC. Residues: CASSEGPGTNYEQYV.

This clone has more than one count but fewer than ten. J is TRBJ1-1 and V is TRBV27, with D possibly TRBD1 on 6 matching bases. The V gene lost 6 bases and the J gene lost 3 bases, with 11 bases spanning the gap. The length of the CDR3 is 13 residues. From germline, CDR1 is MNHEY and CDR2 SMNVEV (reference sequence). The CDR3 bases are TGTGCCAGCAGCTACAGGGCGGACACTGAAGCTTTCTTT. It codes for CASSYRADTEAFF.

This clone was seen more than once but under ten times. The rearrangement uses TRBV6-5 and TRBJ1-3; a possible D gene is TRBD1 (6 bases). The germline V gene encodes CDR1 MNHEY and CDR2 SVGAGI. The CDR3 consists of 15 residues. V gave up 2 bases and J gave up 2 bases, with 10 bases separating them. In nucleotides, the CDR3 is TGTGCCAGCAGTTACACGGACAGACCTGGAAACACCATATATTTT. Translation: CASSYTDRPGNTIYF.

The sample holds a few counts of this clone. The same CDR3 can be traced to other DNA sequences in this sample. The genes are TRBV7-9 and TRBJ1-1; TRBD1 matches 8 bases. This CDR3 is built from 13 residues. V shed 5 bases and J 11 bases; nucleotides not matched to a gene: 10. From germline, CDR1 is SEHNR and CDR2 FQNEAQ (reference sequence). CDR3 region: CASSPGQGAGAFF. The CDR3 DNA follows: TGTGCCAGCAGCCCCGGACAGGGCGCGGGTGCTTTCTTT.

The chain uses TRBV2 and TRBJ1-6, with TRBD1 as a possible D gene (5 bases). This CDR3 region has 12 residues. Germline V gene lookup returns CDR1 SNHLY and CDR2 FYNNEI. Trimming left V 1 base short and J 18 bases short, with 13 bases between. CDR3 region: CASSEDGGSHHF. CDR3 nucleotides: TGTGCCAGCAGTGAAGACGGGGGTTCGCACCACTTT.

The rearrangement links TRBV5-1 to TRBJ2-5; D may be TRBD2 (6 bases). The germline CDR1 and CDR2 sequences are SGHRS and YFSETQ. The CDR3 spans 12 residues. V gave up 7 bases and J gave up 3 bases, with 10 bases separating them. The CDR3 coding sequence is TGCGCCAGCGGTAGCGGAAAAGAGACCCAGTACTTC. It is translated as CASGSGKETQYF.

The chain couples TRBV6-5 to TRBJ1-2; D is perhaps TRBD1 (5 bases). The CDR3 has 15 residues. Germline CDR1 is MNHEY and CDR2 is SVGAGI. Trimming stripped 0 bases from V and 1 base from J, with 9 bases between. Here the CDR3 DNA reads TGTGCCAGCAGTTACTCCCCAGGGAGTAACTATGGCTACACCTTC. Translating it yields CASSYSPGSNYGYTF.

This clone appeared a few times. The chain combines TRBV4-1 with TRBJ1-5, with no clear D. Trimming stripped 2 bases from V and 0 bases from J, with 17 bases between. Germline values: CDR1 MGHRA, CDR2 YSYEKL. CDR3 length: 18 residues. The CDR3 nucleotides read TGCGCCAGCAGCCAATTGGTCGCGGGGTTTCGTAGCAATCAGCCCCAGCATTTT. Protein: CASSQLVAGFRSNQPQHF.